The rows below give T cell receptor beta chains drawn from one sample of a study of spatial heterogeneity in lung cancer. Each CDR3 protein gets one entry after TCRdb re-called the 5' RACE reads with MiXCR. The data contain about 86,000 distinct CDR3 sequences, roughly 12% of them singletons. Sequences were derived from PBMCs, sampled at surgery. These TCRs come from a male donor with early-stage non-small cell lung cancer. Both conserved end residues are part of each CDR3. D genes are given only for firm matches. Clone size is stated in some rows and not others, as once, few, many or a class when expanded.

NA TRBJ1-3 TRBV7-2 NA TGTGCCAGCAGCCTCGGGACGGTCCTCTCTGGAAACACCATATATTTT CASSLGTVLSGNTIYF
TRBD2 TRBJ2-1 TRBV10-3 once TGTGCCATCAGTGAGACTAGCGGGGGAGGCGATGAGCAGTTCTTC CAISETSGGGDEQFF
NA TRBJ1-1 TRBV7-9 few TGTGCCAGCAGCTCACTGGACGGATCCATGAACACTGAAGCTTTCTTT CASSSLDGSMNTEAFF
NA TRBJ2-1 TRBV7-9 few TGTGCCAGCAGCCCATACTTAGCGGAACCCTACAATGAGCAGTTCTTC CASSPYLAEPYNEQFF
NA TRBJ1-1 TRBV5-1 many TGCGCCAGCAGCGGGGGCTCGGGGGGCGGGACTGAAGCTTTCTTT CASSGGSGGGTEAFF
NA TRBJ1-1 TRBV7-8 NA TGTGCCAGCAGCCTTAACCTAGCGGTGAACACTGAAGCTTTCTTT CASSLNLAVNTEAFF
TRBD2 TRBJ2-3 TRBV9 NA TGTGCCAGCAGCGTAGGACTAGCGGGGACCAGCACAGATACGCAGTATTTT CASSVGLAGTSTDTQYF
NA TRBJ2-1 TRBV12-3/TRBV12-4 NA TGTGCCAGCAGACAGGACCCCTACAATGAGCAGTTCTTC CASRQDPYNEQFF
TRBD1 TRBJ2-6 TRBV12-3/TRBV12-4 once TGTGCCAGCAGTTTTCTTGCCGGGACAGGACTCTCTGGGGCCAACGTCCTGACTTTC CASSFLAGTGLSGANVLTF
TRBD2 TRBJ2-2 TRBV12-3/TRBV12-4 NA TGTGCCAGCAGCCTTTTGCCGGGACTAGCTACCAGCGGGACCGGGGAGCTGTTTTTT CASSLLPGLATSGTGELFF
TRBD1 TRBJ2-1 TRBV19 few TGTGCCAGTAGTACCGACAGGGAGAATGAGCAGTTCTTC CASSTDRENEQFF
NA TRBJ2-2 TRBV5-6 NA TGTGCCAGCAGCTTGGGGATTCGGACCGGGGAGCTGTTTTTT CASSLGIRTGELFF
NA TRBJ1-1 TRBV6-6 many TGTGCCAGCAGTCAATTTTGGTCCAGGGAAGCGGACACTGAAGCTTTCTTT CASSQFWSREADTEAFF
NA TRBJ1-2 TRBV24-1 few TGTGCCACCCCCTGGGGGAGGTATGGCTACACCTTC CATPWGRYGYTF
TRBD2 TRBJ2-5 TRBV7-6 few TGTGCCAGCAGCGCTAGGGAGGGCGAGACCCAGTACTTC CASSAREGETQYF
NA TRBJ2-1 TRBV5-8 NA TGTGCCAGCAGCTTGGAGGGGGGGGCGAGAAATGAGCAGTTCTTC CASSLEGGARNEQFF
NA TRBJ2-7 TRBV4-2 NA TGTGCCAGCAGCCAAGATACGGGGGGCATAGACGAGCAGTACTTC CASSQDTGGIDEQYF
NA TRBJ1-1 TRBV19 many TGTGCCAGTAGCGGCGGACAGCCGGCTTTCTTT CASSGGQPAFF
NA TRBJ2-7 TRBV20-1 NA TGCAGTGCTTTTCTACAGGACGAGCAGTACTTC CSAFLQDEQYF
NA TRBJ2-2 TRBV2 few TGTGCCACCTCGGAGGACACCGGGGAGCTGTTTTTT CATSEDTGELFF
TRBD1 TRBJ1-1 TRBV7-3 many TGTGCCAGCAGCTCGATCGGACAGGGTCCTACTGAAGCTTTCTTT CASSSIGQGPTEAFF
TRBD2 TRBJ2-2 TRBV12-3/TRBV12-4 few TGTGCCAGCAGTTTTGGCGGGGGGCGAACCGGGGAGCTGTTTTTT CASSFGGGRTGELFF
TRBD2 TRBJ2-7 TRBV6-2/TRBV6-3 many TGTGCCAGCAGTTATAGCGGGGCGGTCTACGAGCAGTACTTC CASSYSGAVYEQYF
NA TRBJ2-5 TRBV9 few TGTGCCAGCAGCGCTCAGGGGGGCCCTCAAGAGACCCAGTACTTC CASSAQGGPQETQYF
TRBD1 TRBJ2-2 TRBV29-1 few TGCAGCGCTGGGGCCGGGACAGCGAACACCGGGGAGCTGTTTTTT CSAGAGTANTGELFF
NA TRBJ2-7 TRBV6-1 few TGTGCCAGCAGTGGGGGACGTCTCTACGAGCAGTACTTC CASSGGRLYEQYF
NA TRBJ2-7 TRBV24-1 NA TGTGCCACCAGTGATTTTCCCTGCCTAGCTTCCCCACCTTACGAGCAGTACTTC CATSDFPCLASPPYEQYF
NA TRBJ1-2 TRBV29-1 many TGCAGCGTCGGTGACAGCTATGGCTACACCTTC CSVGDSYGYTF
NA TRBJ1-2 TRBV7-9 many TGTGCCAGCAGTCTAGAGGTCTATGGCTACACCTTC CASSLEVYGYTF
NA TRBJ2-2 TRBV11-2 NA TGTGCCAGCAGCCCTAGGGGCTATTTAACCGGGGAGCTGTTTTTT CASSPRGYLTGELFF
NA TRBJ2-7 TRBV7-9 NA TGTGCCAGCAGCTGGGACACGGCCGAGCAGTACTTC CASSWDTAEQYF
NA TRBJ1-1 TRBV27 few TGTGCCAGCAGTTTATTCTCCCAGGTCACTGAAGCTTTCTTT CASSLFSQVTEAFF
NA TRBJ2-3 TRBV13 many TGTGCCAGCAGCAAACGGGCCCCCACAGATACGCAGTATTTT CASSKRAPTDTQYF
NA TRBJ2-4 TRBV2 NA TGTGCCAGCAGTGAAGCGAAGACTGTAGCCAAAAACATTCAGTACTTC CASSEAKTVAKNIQYF
NA TRBJ2-5 TRBV3-1 few TGTGCCAGCAGCCAAGACGGACTCGGGACCCAGTACTTC CASSQDGLGTQYF
TRBD1 TRBJ2-3 TRBV27 NA TGTGCCAGCAGTCGCCAGGGGGCCAGGGGGGCTAGCACAGATACGCAGTATTTT CASSRQGARGASTDTQYF
NA TRBJ2-7 TRBV20-1 NA TGCAGTGCTAGACGTCTTAGCGGTTCCTCCTCCTACGAGCAGTACTTC CSARRLSGSSSYEQYF
TRBD1 TRBJ1-2 TRBV19 few TGTGCCAGTAGTTCCGTCCCGGGACAGGTAGCTAACTATGGCTACACCTTC CASSSVPGQVANYGYTF
NA TRBJ2-6 TRBV28 few TGTGCCAGCAGTGGCCAGCGGTTATTATCTGGGGCCAACGTCCTGACTTTC CASSGQRLLSGANVLTF
TRBD1 TRBJ2-7 TRBV5-1 many TGCGCCAGCAGCTCTGGACAGGGGGCATCTACCCACGAGCAGTACTTC CASSSGQGASTHEQYF